Following are 26 T cell receptor beta chains from one sample sequenced in a study of radiotherapy plus CTLA-4 blockade in lung cancer. TCRdb keeps only in-frame clones here, not all; method: immunoSEQ multiplex PCR. The sample holds under 35,000 clones, around 70% seen once. Here the sequenced sample was peripheral blood, taken from a patient treated with radiotherapy plus ipilimumab. The origin of the receptors is a human donor with non-small cell lung cancer whose response to radiotherapy plus ipilimumab could not be evaluated.

This clone was observed once. The chain combines TRBV4-1 with TRBJ1-2; the D is unclear. The V gene's germline CDR1 is MGHRA and CDR2 YSYEKL. The ends were cut back, 2 bases at V and 2 bases at J, with 9 bases in the middle. The CDR3 has 14 residues. The CDR3, as DNA: TGCGCCAGCAGCCAAACGAGGTTAAACTATGGCTACACCTTC. Translation gives CASSQTRLNYGYTF.

The chain joins TRBV5-6 to TRBJ2-6; D remains unclear. The V end was cut by 7 bases, the J end by 1 base, with 9 bases between. Germline V gene lookup returns CDR1 SGHDT and CDR2 YYEEEE. This CDR3 has 14 residues. CDR3 nucleotides: TGTGCCAGCTGCTATCTATCTGGGGCCAACGTCCTGACTTTC. It specifies CASCYLSGANVLTF.

The chain recombines TRBV6-5 with TRBJ1-2, with D hard to call. Between the trimmed V and J ends, which lost 1 base and 0 bases, there was a span of 9 bases. This CDR3 is 15 amino acids long. The V gene's germline CDR1 is MNHEY and CDR2 SVGAGI. CDR3: CASSYFPESNYGYTF. CDR3 nucleotides: TGTGCCAGCAGTTACTTTCCAGAATCTAACTATGGCTACACCTTC.

This CDR3 is CASGLAYNEQFF. Here the CDR3 DNA reads TGTGCCAGCGGACTAGCGTACAATGAGCAGTTCTTC. The chain uses TRBV7-2 and TRBJ2-1; 9 bases line up with TRBD2. V dropped 8 bases and J dropped 4; count of bases not matched to a gene: 0. The CDR3 runs to 12 residues. CDR1 SGHTA and CDR2 FQGNSA come from the germline V gene. Using reference TRBV7-2 and TRBJ2-1 for the parts outside the CDR3, the full variable domain is GAGVSQSPSNKVTEKGKDVELRCDPISGHTALYWYRQSLGQGLEFLIYFQGNSAPDKSGLPSDRFSAERTGGSVSTLTIQRTQQEDSAVYLCASGLAYNEQFFGPGTRLTVL.

The genes are TRBV5-6 and TRBJ2-1, with 7 bases lining up with TRBD2. The CDR3 runs to 16 residues. V gave up 0 bases and J gave up 5 bases; unmatched junction bases: 8. Germline V gene sequence: CDR1 SGHDT, CDR2 YYEEEE. The CDR3 nucleotides are TGTGCCAGCAGCTTGGACGGCGGGAGCTTTCACAATGAGCAGTTCTTC. Protein: CASSLDGGSFHNEQFF.

This clone has only a few counts. This rearrangement joins TRBV7-2 to TRBJ1-1; the D is unclear. V was cut by 1 base and J by 8 bases, with 17 bases left in between. The CDR3 is 15 amino acids. Looked up from germline, CDR1 is SGHTA and CDR2 is FQGNSA. The CDR3 bases are TGTGCCAGCAGCTTAGAGCGGATTGGCAGCTCAGAAGCTTTCTTT. It is translated as CASSLERIGSSEAFF.

V is TRBV28 and J is TRBJ2-5; D is ambiguous. The V end lost 2 bases, the J end lost 5 bases, and 9 bases lay between the germline ends. Germline V lookup: CDR1 MDHEN, CDR2 SYDVKM. This CDR3 region has 13 residues. The CDR3 DNA is TGTGCCAGCAGTTTACCGGGTTTCGAGACCCAGTACTTC. Protein sequence: CASSLPGFETQYF.

The table lists this clone with a few counts. The chain links TRBV5-5 to TRBJ1-2, with D unclear. Germline values: CDR1 SGHKS, CDR2 YYEKEE (reference sequence). V was pared by 2 bases and J by 4 bases, with 12 bases between. CDR3 length: 14 residues. CDR3 in amino acids: CASSFGRAGYGYTF. CDR3 nucleotide sequence: TGTGCCAGCAGCTTCGGGAGGGCGGGCTATGGCTACACCTTC.

The J gene is TRBJ1-2, the V gene TRBV10-3, with a tentative D call TRBD1 (5 bases). V lost 2 bases, J lost 8 bases, and 21 bases lay in between. In germline, CDR1 is ENHRY, CDR2 SYGVKD. The CDR3 extends over 16 amino acids. CDR3 DNA sequence: TGTGCCATCAGTGAGCTGAGCAGGGCTCCCATGGACGGCTACACCTTC. Protein: CAISELSRAPMDGYTF.

This clone was detected a few times. The chain uses TRBV12-2 and TRBJ2-7; the D call of TRBD1 is as the table states it, not checked on the DNA. TRBV12-2 is a pseudogene segment. The CDR3 runs to 13 residues. Here the CDR3 reads CASRSHRVHEQYF. CDR3 coding DNA: TGTGCAAGTCGCTCGCACAGGGTCCACGAGCAGTACTTC.

This clone was observed a few times. Additional DNA sequences in this sample encode the identical CDR3. V usage is TRBV5-1 and J usage is TRBJ2-5, with 8 bases fitting TRBD2. Germline CDR1 is SGHRS and CDR2 is YFSETQ. CDR3 size: 13 residues. Germline trimming cut 4 bases from V and 5 bases from J; bases unmatched to any gene: 4. This chain's CDR3 is CASSSGSTETQYF. The CDR3 nucleotides are TGCGCCAGCAGCAGCGGGAGTACGGAGACCCAGTACTTC.

This chain uses TRBV2 with TRBJ2-7; D gene ambiguous. This CDR3 is built from 12 residues. Germline V CDR1 and CDR2: SNHLY, FYNNEI. V was pared by 4 bases and J by 4 bases, with 8 bases between. The CDR3 protein is CASSGTQYEQYF. CDR3 in DNA: TGTGCCAGCAGTGGAACTCAATACGAGCAGTACTTC. Complete variable domain (other parts from reference TRBV2 and TRBJ2-7): EPEVTQTPSHQVTQMGQEVILRCVPISNHLYFYWYRQILGQKVEFLVSFYNNEISEKSEIFDDQFSVERPDGSNFTLKIRSTKLEDSAMYFCASSGTQYEQYFGPGTRLTVT.

This chain links TRBV14 with TRBJ2-2, with D perhaps matching TRBD2 (5 bases). Per the germline V gene, CDR1 is SGHDN and CDR2 is FVKESK. Trimming left V 4 bases short and J 3 bases short, with 6 bases between. The CDR3 is 13 residues long. Written as DNA, the CDR3 is TGTGCCAGCAGCCGACTACACACCGGGGAGCTGTTTTTT. Protein product: CASSRLHTGELFF.

This clone was observed a single time. The chain recombines TRBV9 with TRBJ1-2; TRBD1 agrees at 8 bases. With V trimmed by 0 bases and J by 7 bases, 11 bases remained unmatched. This CDR3 has 16 amino acids. Germline loops: CDR1 SGDLS, CDR2 YYNGEE. This CDR3 reads CASSVELQTGVGGYTF. The CDR3 bases are TGTGCCAGCAGCGTAGAGCTCCAGACAGGGGTGGGTGGCTACACCTTC.

This clone came up a few times. This rearrangement joins TRBV4-1 to TRBJ2-7; maybe TRBD1 (6 bases). The CDR3 loop spans 15 amino acids. The V end was cut by 2 bases, the J end by 1 base, with 12 bases between. CDR1 is MGHRA and CDR2 is YSYEKL in the germline V gene. CDR3 residues: CASSQKQGQSYEQYF. The CDR3 DNA sequence: TGCGCCAGCAGCCAAAAACAGGGACAATCCTACGAGCAGTACTTC.

The V gene is TRBV18, the J gene TRBJ1-1, with TRBD1 as a possible D gene (6 bases). Trimming took 2 bases from V and 1 from J, leaving 14 bases between them. Per the germline V gene, CDR1 is KGHSH and CDR2 is LQKENI. The CDR3 spans 16 residues. The CDR3 bases are TGTGCCAGCTCACCAAGATCCCAGGGGCCGAACACTGAAGCTTTCTTT. Residues: CASSPRSQGPNTEAFF.

This CDR3 is CASSQVYRTSGYNEQFF. CDR3 coding DNA: TGCGCCAGCAGCCAAGTATATCGGACTAGCGGCTACAATGAGCAGTTCTTC. This sequence joins TRBV4-1 and TRBJ2-1; 10 bases map to TRBD2. The CDR3 has 17 amino acids. The germline V gene encodes CDR1 MGHRA and CDR2 YSYEKL. V dropped 1 base and J dropped 3; count of bases not matched to a gene: 6.

This clone came up a few times. The rearrangement uses TRBV14 and TRBJ2-1; D possibly corresponds to TRBD2 (6 bases). V lost 1 base to trimming and J lost 0 bases, with 10 bases between them. CDR1 SGHDN and CDR2 FVKESK come from the germline V gene. CDR3 length equals 16 residues. CDR3 coding DNA: TGTGCCAGCAGCCAAGGGGGCGGGACCTCCTACAATGAGCAGTTCTTC. Its translation: CASSQGGGTSYNEQFF.

The rearrangement uses TRBV6-5 and TRBJ1-6; D possibly corresponds to TRBD1 (6 bases). The CDR3 covers 15 residues. The germline CDR1 and CDR2 sequences are MNHEY and SVGAGI. V was trimmed by 6 bases and J by 10 bases, leaving 19 bases between them. CDR3 sequence (DNA): TGTGCCAGCAGATCGGTGGGGGGGGCCGGATCACCCCTCCACTTT. Amino acid sequence: CASRSVGGAGSPLHF.

This rearrangement joins TRBV4-3 to TRBJ2-7, with 10 bases aligning to TRBD2. From germline, CDR1 is LGHNA and CDR2 YSLEER. V trimming: 1 base; J trimming: 3 bases; junction bases outside the gene matches: 0. This CDR3 is built from 14 residues. The CDR3, as DNA: TGCGCCAGCAGCCAAGGGACTAGCGGCTACGAGCAGTACTTC. This codes for CASSQGTSGYEQYF.

The J gene is TRBJ2-3, the V gene TRBV28; a weak D match, TRBD2 (6 bases). V lost 8 bases and J lost 1, with 10 bases in between. The germline V gene has CDR1 MDHEN and CDR2 SYDVKM. This CDR3 is built from 13 residues. In DNA form, the CDR3 reads TGTGCCAGCGTGGGGGGAGGCACAGATACGCAGTATTTT. It specifies CASVGGGTDTQYF.

The genes are TRBV23-1 and TRBJ2-2; the D gene is possibly TRBD2 (6 bases). TRBV23-1 is known as an ORF, though its function is uncertain. V dropped 0 bases and J dropped 5 bases, with 16 bases sitting between them. This CDR3 is built from 17 residues. CDR3 region: CASSQSCREAGTGELFF. Written as DNA, the CDR3 is TGCGCCAGCAGTCAATCTTGCAGGGAGGCGGGTACCGGGGAGCTGTTTTTT.

The chain couples TRBV2 to TRBJ2-5, with D maybe TRBD2 (6 bases). CDR1 and CDR2 from the germline V gene are SNHLY and FYNNEI. V lost 8 bases, J lost 4 bases, and 14 bases lay in between. This CDR3 is built from 13 residues. For the CDR3, the DNA is TGTGCCAGCGGGGGACTCTCGGGAGAGACCCAGTACTTC. This sequence encodes CASGGLSGETQYF. Based on the CDR3 plus reference TRBV2 and TRBJ2-5, the full variable domain is EPEVTQTPSHQVTQMGQEVILRCVPISNHLYFYWYRQILGQKVEFLVSFYNNEISEKSEIFDDQFSVERPDGSNFTLKIRSTKLEDSAMYFCASGGLSGETQYFGPGTRLLVL.

CDR3 sequence reads: CASSLAGGVRTGELFF. DNA of the CDR3: TGTGCCAGCAGTTTGGCAGGGGGCGTACGGACCGGGGAGCTGTTTTTT. The chain couples TRBV27 to TRBJ2-2, with 8 bases matching TRBD1. V shed 3 bases and J 5 bases; nucleotides not matched to a gene: 8. The germline gives CDR1 MNHEY, CDR2 SMNVEV (reference sequence). The CDR3 length is 16 residues.

The rearrangement uses TRBV7-8 and TRBJ2-1; 7 positions agree with TRBD2. The length of the CDR3 is 16 residues. The ends lost 2 bases at V and 7 bases at J; junction bases unmatched: 11. Germline CDR1 SGHVS, CDR2 FQNEAQ. CDR3 nucleotides: TGTGCCAGCAGCTTAATAGTTGCGGGGAGGGCTAATGAGCAGTTCTTC. Translated: CASSLIVAGRANEQFF.

The rearrangement links TRBV19 to TRBJ1-3; D call uncertain. The V end lost 3 bases, the J end lost 4 bases, and 16 bases lay between the germline ends. The V gene's germline CDR1 is LNHDA and CDR2 SQIVND (reference sequence). This CDR3 has 16 residues. The CDR3 spells CASSIRREGLGNTIYF. In DNA form, the CDR3 reads TGTGCCAGTAGTATCAGAAGGGAGGGCCTCGGAAACACCATATATTTT.